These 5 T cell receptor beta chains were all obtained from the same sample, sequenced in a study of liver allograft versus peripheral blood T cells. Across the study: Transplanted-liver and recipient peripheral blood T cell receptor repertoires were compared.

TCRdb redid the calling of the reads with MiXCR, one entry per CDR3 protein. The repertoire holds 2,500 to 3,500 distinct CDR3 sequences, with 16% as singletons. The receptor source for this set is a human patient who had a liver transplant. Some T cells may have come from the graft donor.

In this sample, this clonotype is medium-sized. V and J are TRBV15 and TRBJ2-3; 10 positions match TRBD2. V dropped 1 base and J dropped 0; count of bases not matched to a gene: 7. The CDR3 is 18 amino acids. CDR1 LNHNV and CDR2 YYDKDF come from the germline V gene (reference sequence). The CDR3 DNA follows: TGTGCCACCAGCAGAGCCCCTACTAGCGGGACTAGCACAGATACGCAGTATTTT. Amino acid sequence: CATSRAPTSGTSTDTQYF. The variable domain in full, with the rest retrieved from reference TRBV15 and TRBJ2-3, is DAMVIQNPRYQVTQFGKPVTLSCSQTLNHNVMYWYQQKSSQAPKLLFHYYDKDFNNEADTPDNFQSRRPNTSFCFLDIRSPGLGDTAMYLCATSRAPTSGTSTDTQYFGPGTRLTVL.

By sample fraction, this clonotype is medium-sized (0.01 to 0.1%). The CDR3 region has the DNA TGTGCCAGCAGTTGGGGGCAGCAAAATCAGCCCCAGCATTTT. Translation gives CASSWGQQNQPQHF. This chain uses TRBV28 with TRBJ1-5, with D perhaps TRBD1 (6 bases). V was clipped by 4 bases and J by 4 bases, with 11 bases between them. The germline CDR1 and CDR2 sequences are MDHEN and SYDVKM. There are 14 residues in the CDR3. Supplemented by reference TRBV28 and TRBJ1-5, the full variable domain reads DVKVTQSSRYLVKRTGEKVFLECVQDMDHENMFWYRQDPGLGLRLIYFSYDVKMKEKGDIPEGYSVSREKKERFSLILESASTNQTSMYLCASSWGQQNQPQHFGDGTRLSIL.

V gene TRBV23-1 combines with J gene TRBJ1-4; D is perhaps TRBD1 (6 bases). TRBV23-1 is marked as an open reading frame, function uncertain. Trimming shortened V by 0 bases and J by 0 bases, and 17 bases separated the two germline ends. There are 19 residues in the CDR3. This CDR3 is CASSQSEQGYLSTNEKLFF. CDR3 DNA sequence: TGCGCCAGCAGTCAATCTGAACAGGGTTACCTCTCAACTAATGAAAAACTGTTTTTT.

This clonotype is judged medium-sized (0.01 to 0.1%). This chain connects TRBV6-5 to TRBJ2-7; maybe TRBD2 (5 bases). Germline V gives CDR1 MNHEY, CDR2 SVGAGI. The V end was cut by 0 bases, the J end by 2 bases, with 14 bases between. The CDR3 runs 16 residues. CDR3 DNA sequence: TGTGCCAGCAGTTACTCGTACGGGAACTTCGCCTACGAGCAGTACTTC. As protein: CASSYSYGNFAYEQYF.

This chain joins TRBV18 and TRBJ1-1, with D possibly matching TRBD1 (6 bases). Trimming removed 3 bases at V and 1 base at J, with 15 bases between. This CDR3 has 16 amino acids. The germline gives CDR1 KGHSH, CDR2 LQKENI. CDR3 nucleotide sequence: TGTGCCAGCTCACCGAATCTATTGACAGGGAACACTGAAGCTTTCTTT. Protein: CASSPNLLTGNTEAFF.